This T cell receptor beta chain was sequenced in a study of T cell responses to AZD1222 COVID-19 vaccine. Whole-study findings and limits: Donors were chiefly white British, with a greater number of females, and clonal diversity was perhaps underestimated. Sampling captured repertoires only after the peak T cell response.

Per germline, CDR1 SGHAT and CDR2 FQNNGV. V lost 1 base and J lost 7, with 14 bases in between. The CDR3 runs to 16 residues. With regard to this clone: The target antigen is unknown.

Data came from immunoSEQ multiplex PCR; TCRdb stores just in-frame clones and leaves some out. The sample consists of 150,000 to 200,000 clones, approximately 90% of them appearing once. The specimen was peripheral blood, collected on day 0 of AZD1222 vaccination. V gene TRBV11-2 combines with J gene TRBJ1-6; tentatively, D is TRBD1 (6 bases). This clonotype originated in an adult in good health. As DNA, the CDR3 is TGTGCCAGCAGCTTAGTCGTCGGGACAAGAAATTCACCCCTCCACTTT. It is translated as CASSLVVGTRNSPLHF.